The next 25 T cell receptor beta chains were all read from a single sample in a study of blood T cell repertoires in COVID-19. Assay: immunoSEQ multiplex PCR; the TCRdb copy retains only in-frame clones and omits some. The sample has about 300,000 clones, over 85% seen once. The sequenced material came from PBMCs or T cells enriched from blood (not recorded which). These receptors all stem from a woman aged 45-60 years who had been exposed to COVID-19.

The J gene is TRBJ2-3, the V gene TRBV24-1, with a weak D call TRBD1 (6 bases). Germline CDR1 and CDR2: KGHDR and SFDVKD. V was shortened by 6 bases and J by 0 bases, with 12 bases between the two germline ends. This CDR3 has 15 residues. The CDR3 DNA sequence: TGTGCCACCAGTTTAGGGGGATCTAGCACAGATACGCAGTATTTT. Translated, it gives CATSLGGSSTDTQYF.

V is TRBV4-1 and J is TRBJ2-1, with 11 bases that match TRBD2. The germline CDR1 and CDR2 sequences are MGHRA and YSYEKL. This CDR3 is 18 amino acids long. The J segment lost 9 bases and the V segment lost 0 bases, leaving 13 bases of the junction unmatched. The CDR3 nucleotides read TGCGCCAGCAGCCAAGATTGGAGGGTGCTAGCGGGGGGACTTGAGCAGTTCTTC. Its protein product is CASSQDWRVLAGGLEQFF.

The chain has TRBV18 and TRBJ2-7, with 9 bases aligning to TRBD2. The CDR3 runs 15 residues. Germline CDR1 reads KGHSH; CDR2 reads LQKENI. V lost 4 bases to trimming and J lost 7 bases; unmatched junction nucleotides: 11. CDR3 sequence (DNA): TGTGCCAGCTCACTTATGCGGGGGGGCCCGGAGGAGCAGTACTTC. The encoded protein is CASSLMRGGPEEQYF.

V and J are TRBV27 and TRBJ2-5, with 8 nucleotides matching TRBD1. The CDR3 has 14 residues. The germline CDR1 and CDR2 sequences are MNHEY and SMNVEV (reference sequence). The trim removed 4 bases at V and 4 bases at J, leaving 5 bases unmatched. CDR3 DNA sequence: TGTGCCAGCAGTTCTGCAGGGGGCGGAGAGACCCAGTACTTC. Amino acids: CASSSAGGGETQYF.

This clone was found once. This CDR3 is CASRHTRWGTRSSYEQYF. The CDR3 bases are TGTGCCAGCAGGCATACCCGTTGGGGCACTCGGAGCTCCTACGAGCAGTACTTC. V gene TRBV27 combines with J gene TRBJ2-7, with D possibly being TRBD1 (5 bases). CDR1 is MNHEY, CDR2 SMNVEV, per germline (reference sequence). The CDR3 is made up of 18 amino acids. Trimming pared 6 bases from V and 0 bases from J, leaving 24 bases between.

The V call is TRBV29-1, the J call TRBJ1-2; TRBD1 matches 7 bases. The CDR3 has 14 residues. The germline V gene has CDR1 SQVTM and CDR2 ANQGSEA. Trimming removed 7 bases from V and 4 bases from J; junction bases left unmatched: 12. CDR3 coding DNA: TGCAGCGCAAAGACCCCGACAGGGCCCTATGGCTACACCTTC. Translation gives CSAKTPTGPYGYTF.

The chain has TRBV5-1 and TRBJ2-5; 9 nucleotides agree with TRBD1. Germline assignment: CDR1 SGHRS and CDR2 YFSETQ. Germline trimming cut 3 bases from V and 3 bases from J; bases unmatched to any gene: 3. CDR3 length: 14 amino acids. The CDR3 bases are TGCGCCAGCAGCTCCCGGACAGGGGAAGAGACCCAGTACTTC. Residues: CASSSRTGEETQYF. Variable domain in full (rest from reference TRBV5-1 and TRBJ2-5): KAGVTQTPRYLIKTRGQQVTLSCSPISGHRSVSWYQQTPGQGLQFLFEYFSETQRNKGNFPGRFSGRQFSNSRSEMNVSTLELGDSALYLCASSSRTGEETQYFGPGTRLLVL.

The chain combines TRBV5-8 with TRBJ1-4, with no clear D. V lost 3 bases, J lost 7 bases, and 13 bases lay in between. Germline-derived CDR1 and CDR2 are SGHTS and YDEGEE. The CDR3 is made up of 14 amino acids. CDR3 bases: TGTGCCAGCAGCTGGGCCCCGCGGGGTGAAAAACTGTTTTTT. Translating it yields CASSWAPRGEKLFF.

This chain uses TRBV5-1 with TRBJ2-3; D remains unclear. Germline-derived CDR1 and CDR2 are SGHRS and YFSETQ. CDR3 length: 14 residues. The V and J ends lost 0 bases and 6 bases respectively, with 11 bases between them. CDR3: CASSLALGADTQYF. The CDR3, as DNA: TGCGCCAGCAGCTTGGCCTTGGGCGCGGATACGCAGTATTTT.

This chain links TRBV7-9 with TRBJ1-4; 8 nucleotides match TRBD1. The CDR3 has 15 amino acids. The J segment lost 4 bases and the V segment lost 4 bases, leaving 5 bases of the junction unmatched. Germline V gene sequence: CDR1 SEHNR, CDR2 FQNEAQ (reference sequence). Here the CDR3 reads CASSSQGALNEKLFF. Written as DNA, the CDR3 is TGTGCCAGCAGCTCCCAGGGGGCGCTTAATGAAAAACTGTTTTTT.

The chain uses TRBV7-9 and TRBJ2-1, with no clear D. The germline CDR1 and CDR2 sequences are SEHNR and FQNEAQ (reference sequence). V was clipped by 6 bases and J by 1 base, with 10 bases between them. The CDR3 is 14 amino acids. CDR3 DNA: TGTGCCAGCAGTCTTACTCTATCCTACAATGAGCAGTTCTTC. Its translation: CASSLTLSYNEQFF.

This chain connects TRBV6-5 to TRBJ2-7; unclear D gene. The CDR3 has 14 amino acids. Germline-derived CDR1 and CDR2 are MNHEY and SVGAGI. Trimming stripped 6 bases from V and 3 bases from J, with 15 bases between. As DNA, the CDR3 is TGTGCCAGCAGGCAGCATGGGCCCGACTACGAGCAGTACTTC. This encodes CASRQHGPDYEQYF.

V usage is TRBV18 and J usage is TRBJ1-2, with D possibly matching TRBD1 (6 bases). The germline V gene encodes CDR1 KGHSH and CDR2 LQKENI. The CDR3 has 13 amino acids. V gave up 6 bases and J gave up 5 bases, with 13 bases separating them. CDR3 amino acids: CASSPGHGYGYTF. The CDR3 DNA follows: TGTGCCAGCTCCCCGGGACACGGTTATGGCTACACCTTC.

Here the CDR3 DNA reads TGCGCCAGCAGCTTGGGGAGTAGCGGGGGGGACGTCGCCTACGAGCAGTACTTC. Its protein is CASSLGSSGGDVAYEQYF. This chain connects TRBV5-1 to TRBJ2-7, with 11 bases that match TRBD2. Germline V gives CDR1 SGHRS, CDR2 YFSETQ. The CDR3 is made up of 18 amino acids. V was pared by 0 bases and J by 2 bases, with 10 bases of the junction left unmatched.

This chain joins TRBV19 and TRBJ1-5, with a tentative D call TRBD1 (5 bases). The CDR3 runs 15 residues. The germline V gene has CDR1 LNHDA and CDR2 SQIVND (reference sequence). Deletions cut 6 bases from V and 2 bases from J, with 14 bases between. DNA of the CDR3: TGTGCCAGTAGCAACGGACACGCAGGCAATCAGCCCCAGCATTTT. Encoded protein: CASSNGHAGNQPQHF.

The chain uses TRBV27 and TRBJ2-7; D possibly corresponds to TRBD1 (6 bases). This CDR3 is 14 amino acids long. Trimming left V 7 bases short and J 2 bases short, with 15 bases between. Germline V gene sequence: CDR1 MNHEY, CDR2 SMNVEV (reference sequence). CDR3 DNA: TGTGCCAGCATGGTCTCGAGGGGGACCTACGAGCAGTACTTC. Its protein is CASMVSRGTYEQYF.

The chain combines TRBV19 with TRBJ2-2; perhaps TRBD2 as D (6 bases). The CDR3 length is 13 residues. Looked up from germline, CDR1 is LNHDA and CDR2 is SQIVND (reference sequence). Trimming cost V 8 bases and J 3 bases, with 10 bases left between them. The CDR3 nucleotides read TGTGCCAGTGGCGGGACTCACACCGGGGAGCTGTTTTTT. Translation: CASGGTHTGELFF.

The CDR3 DNA follows: TGCGCCAGCAGCCAAGACTCGGTGAGTGGCTACGAGCAGTACTTC. The encoded protein is CASSQDSVSGYEQYF. This rearrangement joins TRBV4-1 to TRBJ2-7, with D uncertain. Germline values: CDR1 MGHRA, CDR2 YSYEKL. The V end lost 0 bases, the J end lost 3 bases, and 12 bases lay between the germline ends. The CDR3 runs 15 residues.

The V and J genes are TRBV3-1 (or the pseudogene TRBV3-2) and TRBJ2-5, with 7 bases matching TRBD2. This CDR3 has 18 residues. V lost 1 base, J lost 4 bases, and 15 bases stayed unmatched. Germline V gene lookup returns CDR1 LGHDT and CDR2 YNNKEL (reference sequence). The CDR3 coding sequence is TGTGCCAGCAGCCAAGGGGGGGGTGCAGGGTGGTTGGCAGAGACCCAGTACTTC. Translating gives CASSQGGGAGWLAETQYF.

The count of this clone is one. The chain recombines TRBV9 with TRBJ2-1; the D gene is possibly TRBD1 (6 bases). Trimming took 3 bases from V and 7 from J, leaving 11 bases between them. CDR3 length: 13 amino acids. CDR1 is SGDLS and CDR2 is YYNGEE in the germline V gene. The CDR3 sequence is CASSGRGLNEQFF. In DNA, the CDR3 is TGTGCCAGCAGCGGCAGGGGATTGAATGAGCAGTTCTTC.

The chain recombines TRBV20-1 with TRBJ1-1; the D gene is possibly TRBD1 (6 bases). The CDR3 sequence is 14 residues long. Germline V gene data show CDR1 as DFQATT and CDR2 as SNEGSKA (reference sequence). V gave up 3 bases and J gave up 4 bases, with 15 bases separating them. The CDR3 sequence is CSASLQGRFTEAFF. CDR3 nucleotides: TGCAGTGCTAGTTTGCAGGGGCGGTTCACTGAAGCTTTCTTT.

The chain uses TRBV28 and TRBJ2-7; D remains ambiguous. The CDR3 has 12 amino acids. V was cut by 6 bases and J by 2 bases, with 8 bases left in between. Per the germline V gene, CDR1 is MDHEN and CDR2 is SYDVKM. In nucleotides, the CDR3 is TGTGCCAGCAGCCGGGTCACCTACGAGCAGTACTTC. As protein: CASSRVTYEQYF.

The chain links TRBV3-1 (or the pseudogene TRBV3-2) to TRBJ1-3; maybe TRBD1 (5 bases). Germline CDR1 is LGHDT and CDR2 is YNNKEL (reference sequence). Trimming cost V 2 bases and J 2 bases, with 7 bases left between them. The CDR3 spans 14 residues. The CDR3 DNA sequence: TGTGCCAGCAGCCAATCGGGGGCTGGAAACACCATATATTTT. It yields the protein CASSQSGAGNTIYF.

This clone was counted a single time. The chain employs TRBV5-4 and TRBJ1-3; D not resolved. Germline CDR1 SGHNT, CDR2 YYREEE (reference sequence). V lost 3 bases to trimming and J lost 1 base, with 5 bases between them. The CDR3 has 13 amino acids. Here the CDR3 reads CASSSGSGNTIYF. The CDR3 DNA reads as TGTGCCAGCAGCTCAGGTTCTGGAAACACCATATATTTT.

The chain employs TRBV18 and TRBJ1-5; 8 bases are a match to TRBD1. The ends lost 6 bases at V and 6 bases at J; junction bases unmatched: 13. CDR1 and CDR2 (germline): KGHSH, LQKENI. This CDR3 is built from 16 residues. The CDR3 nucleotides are TGTGCCAGCTCGCAACCGGGCGGACAGGGAGGTCAGCCCCAGCATTTT. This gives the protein CASSQPGGQGGQPQHF.